This T cell receptor beta chain was identified during a study of shared clonotypes between healthy human individuals. This clone was recorded a few times. Antigen specificity is unknown. The CDR3 runs to 13 residues. Per germline, CDR1 LGHNA and CDR2 YSLEER. V was cut by 0 bases and J by 12 bases, with 15 bases left in between. Measured with immunoSEQ multiplex PCR; TCRdb has only the in-frame clones, and not every one. Of roughly 170,000 clones in the sample, approximately 61% were seen once. Study-level results: Incompleteness in sorted-subset sequencing, despite large depth, was shown by rarefaction.

The source material was memory CD4+ T cells sorted from blood. Subset reported: CD45RA-negative fraction. The rearrangement uses TRBV4-3 and TRBJ2-7; no reliable D call. This receptor was taken from a man aged 25-45 years in good health. The CDR3 bases are TGCGCCAGCAGCCAAGATATGACGGGCGCACGGTACTTC. The encoded protein is CASSQDMTGARYF.